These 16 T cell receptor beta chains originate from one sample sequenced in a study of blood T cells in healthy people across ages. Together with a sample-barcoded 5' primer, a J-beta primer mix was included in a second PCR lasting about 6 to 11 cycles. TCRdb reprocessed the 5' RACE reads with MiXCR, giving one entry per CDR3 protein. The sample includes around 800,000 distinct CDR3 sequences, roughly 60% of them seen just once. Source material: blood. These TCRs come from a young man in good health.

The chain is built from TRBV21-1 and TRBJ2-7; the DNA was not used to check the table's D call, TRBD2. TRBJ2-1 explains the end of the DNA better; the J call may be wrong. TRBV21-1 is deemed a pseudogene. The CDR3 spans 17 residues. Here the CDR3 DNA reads TGTGCCAGCAGCAAAGCGGGTGGGCTTAAGCGGTCCTACGAGCAGTTCTTC. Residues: CASSKAGGLKRSYEQFF.

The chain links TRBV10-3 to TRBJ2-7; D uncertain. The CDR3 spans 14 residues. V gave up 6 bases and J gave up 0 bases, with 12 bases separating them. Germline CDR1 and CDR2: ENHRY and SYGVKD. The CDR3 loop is CAISAAALSYEQYF. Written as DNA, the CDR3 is TGTGCCATCAGCGCCGCAGCCCTCTCCTACGAGCAGTACTTC.

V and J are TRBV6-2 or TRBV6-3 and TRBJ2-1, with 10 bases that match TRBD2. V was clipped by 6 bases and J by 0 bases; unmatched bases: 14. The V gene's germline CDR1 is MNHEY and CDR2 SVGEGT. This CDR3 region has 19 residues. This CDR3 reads CASRSYSSGGSPSYNEQFF. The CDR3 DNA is TGTGCCAGCAGATCCTACTCTAGCGGGGGCTCCCCCTCCTACAATGAGCAGTTCTTC.

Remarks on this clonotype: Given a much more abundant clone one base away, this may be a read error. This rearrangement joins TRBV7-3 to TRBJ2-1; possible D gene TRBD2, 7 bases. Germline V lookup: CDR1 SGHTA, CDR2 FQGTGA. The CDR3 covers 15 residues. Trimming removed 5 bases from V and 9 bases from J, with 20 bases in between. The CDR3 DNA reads TGTGCCAGCAGCCCCAGTTCGGCGGGGGCTGGTGAGCAGTTCTTC. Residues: CASSPSSAGAGEQFF.

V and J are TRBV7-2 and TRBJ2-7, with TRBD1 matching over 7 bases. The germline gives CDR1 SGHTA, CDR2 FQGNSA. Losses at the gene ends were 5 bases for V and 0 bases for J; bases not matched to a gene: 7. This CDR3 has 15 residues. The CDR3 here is CASSIGTVLSYEQYF. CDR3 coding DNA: TGTGCCAGCAGCATCGGGACAGTTCTCTCCTACGAGCAGTACTTC.

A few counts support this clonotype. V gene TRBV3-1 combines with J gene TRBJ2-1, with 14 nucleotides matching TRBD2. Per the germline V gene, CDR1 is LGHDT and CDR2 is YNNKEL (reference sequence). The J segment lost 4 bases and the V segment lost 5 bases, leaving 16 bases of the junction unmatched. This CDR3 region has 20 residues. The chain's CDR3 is CASSSTNPGLAGEQYNEQFF. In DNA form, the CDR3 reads TGTGCCAGCAGCAGCACAAATCCGGGACTAGCGGGGGAGCAGTACAATGAGCAGTTCTTC.

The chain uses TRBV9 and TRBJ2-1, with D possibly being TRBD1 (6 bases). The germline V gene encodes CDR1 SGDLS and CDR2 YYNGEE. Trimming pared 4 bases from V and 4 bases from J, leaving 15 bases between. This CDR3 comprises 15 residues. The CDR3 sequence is CASSCAVGGYNEQFF. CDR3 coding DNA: TGTGCCAGCAGCTGCGCCGTAGGGGGATACAATGAGCAGTTCTTC.

The CDR3 sequence: CASSFQVGHEQFF. CDR3 bases: TGCGCCAGCAGCTTTCAGGTTGGGCATGAGCAGTTCTTC. The genes are TRBV5-1 and TRBJ2-1; D gene ambiguous. V shed 2 bases and J shed 8 bases, with 11 bases lying between them. CDR3 length: 13 residues. Germline V CDR1 and CDR2: SGHRS, YFSETQ.

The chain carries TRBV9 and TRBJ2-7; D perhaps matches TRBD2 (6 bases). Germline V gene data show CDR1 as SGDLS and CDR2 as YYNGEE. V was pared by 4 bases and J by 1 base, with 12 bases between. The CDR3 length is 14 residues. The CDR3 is CASSLLARSYEQYF. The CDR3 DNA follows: TGTGCCAGCAGCTTACTAGCCAGATCCTACGAGCAGTACTTC.

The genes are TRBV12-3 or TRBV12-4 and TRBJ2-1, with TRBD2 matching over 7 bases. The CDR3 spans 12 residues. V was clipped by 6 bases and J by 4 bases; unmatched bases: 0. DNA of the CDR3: TGTGCCAGCAGGCGGGAGTACAATGAGCAGTTCTTC. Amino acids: CASRREYNEQFF.

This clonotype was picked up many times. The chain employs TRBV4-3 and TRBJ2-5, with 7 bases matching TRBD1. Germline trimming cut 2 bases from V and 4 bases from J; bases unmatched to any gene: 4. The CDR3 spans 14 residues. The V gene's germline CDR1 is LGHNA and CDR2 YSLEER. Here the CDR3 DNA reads TGCGCCAGCAGCCAAACCAGACAGGGAGAGACCCAGTACTTC. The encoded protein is CASSQTRQGETQYF.

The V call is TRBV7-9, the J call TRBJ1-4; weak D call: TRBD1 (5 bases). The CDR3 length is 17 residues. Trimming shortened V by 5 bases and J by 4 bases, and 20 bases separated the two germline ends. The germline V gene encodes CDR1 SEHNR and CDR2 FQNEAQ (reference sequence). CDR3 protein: CASSHRRPGRSNEKLFF. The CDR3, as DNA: TGTGCCAGCAGCCACCGGCGCCCGGGGCGAAGTAATGAAAAACTGTTTTTT.

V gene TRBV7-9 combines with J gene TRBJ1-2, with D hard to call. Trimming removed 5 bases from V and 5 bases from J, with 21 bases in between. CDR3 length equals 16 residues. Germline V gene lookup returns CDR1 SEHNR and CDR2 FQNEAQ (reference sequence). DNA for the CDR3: TGTGCCAGCAGCACGACGGACCCCACGGTATTTTATGGCTACACCTTC. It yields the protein CASSTTDPTVFYGYTF.

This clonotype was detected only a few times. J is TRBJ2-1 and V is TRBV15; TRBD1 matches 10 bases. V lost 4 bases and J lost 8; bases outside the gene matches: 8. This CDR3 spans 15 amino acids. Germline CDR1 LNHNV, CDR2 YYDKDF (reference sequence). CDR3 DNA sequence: TGTGCCACCAGCAAGACAGGGGGCAGAGATTATGAGCAGTTCTTC. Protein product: CATSKTGGRDYEQFF.

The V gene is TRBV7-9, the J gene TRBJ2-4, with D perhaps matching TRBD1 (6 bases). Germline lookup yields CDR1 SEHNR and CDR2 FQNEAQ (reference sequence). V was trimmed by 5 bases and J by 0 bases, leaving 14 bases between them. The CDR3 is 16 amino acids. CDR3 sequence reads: CASSPDRILAKNIQYF. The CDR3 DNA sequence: TGTGCCAGCAGCCCTGACAGGATACTAGCCAAAAACATTCAGTACTTC.

As DNA, the CDR3 is TGTGCCAGCAGCCAGGTGGGGATTAACTATGGCTACACCTTC. Its protein product is CASSQVGINYGYTF. J is TRBJ1-2 and V is TRBV7-2; D remains unclear. The CDR3 length is 14 residues. Germline V CDR1 and CDR2: SGHTA, FQGNSA. Trimming left V 5 bases short and J 1 base short, with 11 bases between.